The T cell receptor (beta chain) described here comes from a study of identical twins. Through template switching, a universal primer site was introduced, and the cDNA contained unique molecular identifiers. TCRdb ran MiXCR on the 5' RACE reads and lists one entry per CDR3 protein. Seen here are 250,000 to 350,000 distinct CDR3 sequences, around 9.7% observed once, and the top ten hold under 7.5%. The CDR3 covers 12 residues. From germline, CDR1 is KGHDR and CDR2 SFDVKD. General study points: Without tracking the same donors, conclusions rested on cross-sectional statistical analysis.

This clonotype was observed a few times. No antigen is known for it. The same specimen was also included in a second study, on yellow fever vaccine responses in identical twins. That report adds: Reportedly, the response of twins' T cells to the vaccine seemed partly convergent, partly personalized.

Input material: CD8+ T cells sorted from blood. The chain couples TRBV24-1 to TRBJ2-2; possibly TRBD1 or TRBD2 for D (5 bases each). The sequence came from a young woman in good health. In DNA, the CDR3 is TGTGCGACCTTAGGGGAGAACGGGGAGCTGTTTTTT. This encodes CATLGENGELFF.